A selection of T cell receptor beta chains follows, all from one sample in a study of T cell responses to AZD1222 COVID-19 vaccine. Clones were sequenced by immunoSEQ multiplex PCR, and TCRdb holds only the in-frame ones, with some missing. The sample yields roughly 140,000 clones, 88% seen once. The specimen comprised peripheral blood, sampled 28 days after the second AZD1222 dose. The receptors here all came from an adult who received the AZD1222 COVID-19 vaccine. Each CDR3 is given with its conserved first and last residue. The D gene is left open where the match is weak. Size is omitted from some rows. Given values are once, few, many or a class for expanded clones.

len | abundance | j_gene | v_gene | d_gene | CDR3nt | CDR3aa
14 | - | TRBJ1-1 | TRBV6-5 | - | TGTGCCAGCAGCTCAAATCCCGTCGGAACTGAAGCTTTCTTT | CASSSNPVGTEAFF
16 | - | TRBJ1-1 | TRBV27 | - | TGTGCCAGCAGTTTGTACAGGGCATCGGTGAACACTGAAGCTTTCTTT | CASSLYRASVNTEAFF
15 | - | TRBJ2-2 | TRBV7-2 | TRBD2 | TGTGCCAGCAGACCATTATCGCGGGGGACCGGGGAGCTGTTTTTT | CASRPLSRGTGELFF
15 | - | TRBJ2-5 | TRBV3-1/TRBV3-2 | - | TGTGCCAGCAGCCAAGAGGCGAGGTACCAAGAGACCCAGTACTTC | CASSQEARYQETQYF
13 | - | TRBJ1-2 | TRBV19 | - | TGTGCCAGTACCCGGGACGGGAGCTATGGCTACACCTTC | CASTRDGSYGYTF
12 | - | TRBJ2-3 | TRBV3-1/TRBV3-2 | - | TGTGCCAGCAGACATTCCCCAGATACGCAGTATTTT | CASRHSPDTQYF
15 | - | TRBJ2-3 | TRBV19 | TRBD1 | TGTGCCAGTAGTATCCTACAGGGGGCTACAGATACGCAGTATTTT | CASSILQGATDTQYF
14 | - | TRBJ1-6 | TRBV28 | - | TGTGCCAGCAGGGGCTCGGGGACAATTTCCCCCCTCCACTTT | CASRGSGTISPLHF
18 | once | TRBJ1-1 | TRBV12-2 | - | TGTGCAAGTCGCCGGACTGACCTTCGACAGGGTCTTTTCCCCGGAGCTTTCTTT | CASRRTDLRQGLFPGAFF
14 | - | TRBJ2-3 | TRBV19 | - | TGTGCCAGTAGTTCACCGGGGCCTACAGATACGCAGTATTTT | CASSSPGPTDTQYF
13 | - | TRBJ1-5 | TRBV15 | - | TGTGCCACCCAAGCAGGGGGCAATCAGCCCCAGCATTTT | CATQAGGNQPQHF
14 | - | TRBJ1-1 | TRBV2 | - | TGTGCCAGCAGTGTTGTAGGAGGGAACTCTGAAGCTTTCTTT | CASSVVGGNSEAFF
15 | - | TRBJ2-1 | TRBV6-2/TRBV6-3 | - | TGTGCCAGCAGCCTCCCCACCGCGGGTGACAATGAGCAGTTCTTC | CASSLPTAGDNEQFF
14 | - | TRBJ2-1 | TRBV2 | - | TGTGCCAGCAAGGATCTCAGCTCCTACAATGAGCAGTTCTTC | CASKDLSSYNEQFF
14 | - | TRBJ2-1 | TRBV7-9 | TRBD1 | TGTGCCAGCACCCAAGGGGGACAGGGGCATGAGCAGTTCTTC | CASTQGGQGHEQFF
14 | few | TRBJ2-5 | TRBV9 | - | TGTGCCAGCAGCAAGGACGTACTAGGAGAGACCCAGTACTTC | CASSKDVLGETQYF
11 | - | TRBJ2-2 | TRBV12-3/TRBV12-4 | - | TGTGCCAGCACGTACACCGGGGAGCTGTTTTTT | CASTYTGELFF
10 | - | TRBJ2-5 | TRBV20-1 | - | TGCAGTGCTAGGAAGGAGACCCAGTACTTC | CSARKETQYF
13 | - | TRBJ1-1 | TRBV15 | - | TGTGCCACCAGCAGCAGGGGCACCACTGAAGCTTTCTTT | CATSSRGTTEAFF
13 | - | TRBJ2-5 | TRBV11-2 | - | TGTGCCAGCAGCTTAGCCAGGGCAGAGACCCAGTACTTC | CASSLARAETQYF
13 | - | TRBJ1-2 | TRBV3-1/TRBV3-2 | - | TGTGCCAGCAGCCAAGATCTCCCGGGGGGCTACACCTTC | CASSQDLPGGYTF
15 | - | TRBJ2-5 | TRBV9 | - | TGTGCCAGCAGCTTCAACCCCACGGGGGTGGAGACCCAGTACTTC | CASSFNPTGVETQYF
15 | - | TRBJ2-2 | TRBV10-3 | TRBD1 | TGTGCCATCAGTTCGGGACAGGCGAACACCGGGGAGCTGTTTTTT | CAISSGQANTGELFF
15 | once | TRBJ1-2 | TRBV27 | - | TGTGCCAGCAGTCCAACCGGGACACAGGGCAATGGCTACACCTTC | CASSPTGTQGNGYTF
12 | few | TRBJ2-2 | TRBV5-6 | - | TGTGCCAGCAGCGGGACAACGGGGGAGCTGTTTTTT | CASSGTTGELFF
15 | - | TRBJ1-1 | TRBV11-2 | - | TGTGCCAGCAGCTTAGTCGCGGGAGGGGGCACTGAAGCTTTCTTT | CASSLVAGGGTEAFF
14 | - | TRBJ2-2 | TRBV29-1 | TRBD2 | TGCAGCGTCTTTAGCGGGGGAAACACCGGGGAGCTGTTTTTT | CSVFSGGNTGELFF
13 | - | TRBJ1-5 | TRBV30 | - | TGTGCCTGGAGTACCGGGGGTGAGCAGCCCCAGCATTTT | CAWSTGGEQPQHF
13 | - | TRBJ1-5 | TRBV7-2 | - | TGTGCCAGCAGCCGCTGGGAAAATCAGCCCCAGCATTTT | CASSRWENQPQHF
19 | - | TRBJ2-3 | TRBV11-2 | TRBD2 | TGTGCCAGCAGCTCACCTCTAGGACTAGCGGGACCTCGATCGAATACGCAGTATTTT | CASSSPLGLAGPRSNTQYF
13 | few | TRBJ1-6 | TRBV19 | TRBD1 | TGTGCCAGTAGTTCCAGGGGGTATTCACCCCTCCACTTT | CASSSRGYSPLHF
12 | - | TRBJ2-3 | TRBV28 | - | TGTGCCAGCAGTGTCCTAACAGATACGCAGTATTTT | CASSVLTDTQYF
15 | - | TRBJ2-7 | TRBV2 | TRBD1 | TGTGCCAGCAGGGCTCGGACAGGTTCAATCTACGAGCAGTACTTC | CASRARTGSIYEQYF
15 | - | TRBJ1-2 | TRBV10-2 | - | TGCGCCAGCTGGGAGTCAGGACGAGCTAACTATGGCTACACCTTC | CASWESGRANYGYTF
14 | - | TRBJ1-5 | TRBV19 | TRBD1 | TGTGCCAGTACTGGACAGGGGGCATGGCAGCCCCAGCATTTT | CASTGQGAWQPQHF
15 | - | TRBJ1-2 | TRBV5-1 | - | TGCGCCAGCAGCCAAACCTGGGGGCCTAACTATGGCTACACCTTC | CASSQTWGPNYGYTF
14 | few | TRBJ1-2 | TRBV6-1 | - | TGTGCCAGCAGTGAAGGTGGTCGAAACTATGGCTACACCTTC | CASSEGGRNYGYTF
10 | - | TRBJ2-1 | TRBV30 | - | TGTGCCTGGAGTGAAAATGAGCAGTTCTTC | CAWSENEQFF
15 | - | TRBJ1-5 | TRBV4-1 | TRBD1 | TGCGCCAGCAGCCAAGGGACGGGACAGAATCAGCCCCAGCATTTT | CASSQGTGQNQPQHF
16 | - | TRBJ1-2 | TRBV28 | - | TGTGCCAGCAGCTTAGTGTCAACTTTGGGGGGATACGGCTACACCTTC | CASSLVSTLGGYGYTF
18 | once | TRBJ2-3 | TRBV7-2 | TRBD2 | TGTGCCAGCAGCTTAGCGGGGACTAGCGGGGCTGGCACAGATACGCAGTATTTT | CASSLAGTSGAGTDTQYF
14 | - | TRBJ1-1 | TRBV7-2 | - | TGTGCCAGCAGCCCCTGGGTCCGAAACACTGAAGCTTTCTTT | CASSPWVRNTEAFF
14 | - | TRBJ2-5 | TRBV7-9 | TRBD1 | TGTGCCAGCAGCTCGACAGGGAACCGAGAGACCCAGTACTTC | CASSSTGNRETQYF
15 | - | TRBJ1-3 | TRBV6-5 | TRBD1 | TGTGCCAGCAGTTACCAGGACAGGGCTGGAAACACCATATATTTT | CASSYQDRAGNTIYF
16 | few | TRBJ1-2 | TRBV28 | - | TGTGCCAGCAGTATCCTCGGGATAAAACCCGAATATGGCTACACCTTC | CASSILGIKPEYGYTF